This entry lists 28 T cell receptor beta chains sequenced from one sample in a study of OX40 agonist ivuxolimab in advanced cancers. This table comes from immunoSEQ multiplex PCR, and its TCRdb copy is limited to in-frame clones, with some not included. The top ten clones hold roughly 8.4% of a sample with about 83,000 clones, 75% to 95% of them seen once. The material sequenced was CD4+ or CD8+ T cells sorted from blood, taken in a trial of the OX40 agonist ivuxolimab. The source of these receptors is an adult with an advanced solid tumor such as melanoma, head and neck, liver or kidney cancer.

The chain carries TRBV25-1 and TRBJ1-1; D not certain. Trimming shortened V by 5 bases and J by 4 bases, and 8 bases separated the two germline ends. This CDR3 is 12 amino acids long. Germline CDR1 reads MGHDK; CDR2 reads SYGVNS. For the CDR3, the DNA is TGTGCCAGCAGTTCCCGGGCCACTGAAGCTTTCTTT. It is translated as CASSSRATEAFF. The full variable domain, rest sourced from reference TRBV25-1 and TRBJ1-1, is EADIYQTPRYLVIGTGKKITLECSQTMGHDKMYWYQQDPGMELHLIHYSYGVNSTEKGDLSSESTVSRIRTEHFPLTLESARPSHTSQYLCASSSRATEAFFGQGTRLTVV.

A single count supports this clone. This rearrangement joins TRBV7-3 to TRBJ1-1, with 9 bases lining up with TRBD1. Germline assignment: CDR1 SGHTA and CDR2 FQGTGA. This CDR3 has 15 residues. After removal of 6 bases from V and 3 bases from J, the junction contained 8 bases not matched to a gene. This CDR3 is CASRRTGGADTEAFF. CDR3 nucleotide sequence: TGTGCCAGCAGGCGAACAGGGGGCGCTGACACTGAAGCTTTCTTT.

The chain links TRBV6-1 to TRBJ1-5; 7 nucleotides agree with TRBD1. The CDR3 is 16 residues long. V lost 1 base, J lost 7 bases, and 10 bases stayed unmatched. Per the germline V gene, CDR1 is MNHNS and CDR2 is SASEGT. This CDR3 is CASSEGSGEGAQPQHF. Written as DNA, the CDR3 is TGTGCCAGCAGTGAAGGAAGCGGCGAGGGGGCACAGCCCCAGCATTTT.

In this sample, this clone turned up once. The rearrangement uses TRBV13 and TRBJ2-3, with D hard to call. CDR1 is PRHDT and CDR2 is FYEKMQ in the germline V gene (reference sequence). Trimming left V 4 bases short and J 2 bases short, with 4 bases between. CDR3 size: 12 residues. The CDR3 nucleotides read TGTGCCAGCAGCTACTCCACAGATACGCAGTATTTT. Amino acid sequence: CASSYSTDTQYF.

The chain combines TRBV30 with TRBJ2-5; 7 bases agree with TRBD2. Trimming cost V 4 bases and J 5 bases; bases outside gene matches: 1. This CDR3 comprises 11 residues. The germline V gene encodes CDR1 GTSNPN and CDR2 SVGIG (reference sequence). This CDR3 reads CAWMGGETQYF. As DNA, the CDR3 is TGTGCCTGGATGGGGGGGGAGACCCAGTACTTC.

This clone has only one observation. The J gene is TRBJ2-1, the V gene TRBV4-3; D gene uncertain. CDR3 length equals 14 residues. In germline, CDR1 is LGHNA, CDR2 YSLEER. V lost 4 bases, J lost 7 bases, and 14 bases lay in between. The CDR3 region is CASSRNRARNEQFF. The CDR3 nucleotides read TGCGCCAGCAGCCGTAACCGGGCTCGGAATGAGCAGTTCTTC.

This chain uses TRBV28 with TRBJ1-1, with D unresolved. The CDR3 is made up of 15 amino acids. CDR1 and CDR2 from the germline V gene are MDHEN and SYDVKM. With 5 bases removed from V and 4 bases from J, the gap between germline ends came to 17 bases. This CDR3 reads CASSHPRGRGTEAFF. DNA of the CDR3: TGTGCCAGCAGTCACCCGCGAGGGCGAGGCACTGAAGCTTTCTTT.

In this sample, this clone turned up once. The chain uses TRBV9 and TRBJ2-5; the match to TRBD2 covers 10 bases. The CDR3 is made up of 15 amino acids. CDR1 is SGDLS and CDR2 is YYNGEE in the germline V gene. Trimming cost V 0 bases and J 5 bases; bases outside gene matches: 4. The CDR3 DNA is TGTGCCAGCAGCGTAGGGGGGGGACTAGCGGAGACCCAGTACTTC. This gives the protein CASSVGGGLAETQYF.

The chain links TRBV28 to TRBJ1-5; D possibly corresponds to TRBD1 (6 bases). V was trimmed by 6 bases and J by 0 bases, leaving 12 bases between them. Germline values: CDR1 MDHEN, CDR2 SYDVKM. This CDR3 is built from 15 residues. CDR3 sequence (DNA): TGTGCCAGCAGGTGGACAGATACTAGCAATCAGCCCCAGCATTTT. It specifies CASRWTDTSNQPQHF.

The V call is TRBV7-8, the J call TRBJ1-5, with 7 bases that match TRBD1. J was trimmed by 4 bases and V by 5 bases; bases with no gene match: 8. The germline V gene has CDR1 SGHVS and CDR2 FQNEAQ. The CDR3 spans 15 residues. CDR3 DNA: TGTGCCAGCAGCCGACAGGGACAGCCAAATCAGCCCCAGCATTTT. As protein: CASSRQGQPNQPQHF.

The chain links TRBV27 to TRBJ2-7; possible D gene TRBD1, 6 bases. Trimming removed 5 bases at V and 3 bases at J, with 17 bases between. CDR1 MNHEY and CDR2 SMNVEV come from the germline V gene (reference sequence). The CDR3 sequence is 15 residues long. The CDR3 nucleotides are TGTGCCAGCAGTAACCTCTCAGGGGTACTCTACGAGCAGTACGTC. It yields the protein CASSNLSGVLYEQYV.

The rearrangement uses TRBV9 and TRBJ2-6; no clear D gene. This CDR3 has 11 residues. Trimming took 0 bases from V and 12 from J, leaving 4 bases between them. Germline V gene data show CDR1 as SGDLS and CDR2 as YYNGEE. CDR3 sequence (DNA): TGTGCCAGCAGCGTAGGCACCGTCCTGACTTTC. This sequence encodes CASSVGTVLTF.

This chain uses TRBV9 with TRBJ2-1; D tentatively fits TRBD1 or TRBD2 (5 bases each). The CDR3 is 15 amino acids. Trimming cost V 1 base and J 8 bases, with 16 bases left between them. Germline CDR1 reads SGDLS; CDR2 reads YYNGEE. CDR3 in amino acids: CASSVTGARGDEQFF. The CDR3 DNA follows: TGTGCCAGCAGCGTAACCGGGGCCCGAGGAGATGAGCAGTTCTTC.

Here the CDR3 reads CASSRDAGGRGKNIQYF. In nucleotides, the CDR3 is TGTGCCAGCAGCCGCGACGCAGGGGGAAGGGGCAAAAACATTCAGTACTTC. The V call is TRBV7-9, the J call TRBJ2-4; 7 nucleotides match TRBD1. This CDR3 is built from 17 residues. Germline V gene data show CDR1 as SEHNR and CDR2 as FQNEAQ (reference sequence). After removal of 5 bases from V and 3 bases from J, the junction contained 13 bases not matched to a gene.

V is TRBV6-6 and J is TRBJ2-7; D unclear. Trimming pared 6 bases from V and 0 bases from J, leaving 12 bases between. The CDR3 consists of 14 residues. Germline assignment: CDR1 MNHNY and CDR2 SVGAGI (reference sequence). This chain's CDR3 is CASSLSFTSYEQYV. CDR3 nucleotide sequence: TGTGCCAGCAGCCTGTCCTTCACCTCCTACGAGCAGTACGTC.

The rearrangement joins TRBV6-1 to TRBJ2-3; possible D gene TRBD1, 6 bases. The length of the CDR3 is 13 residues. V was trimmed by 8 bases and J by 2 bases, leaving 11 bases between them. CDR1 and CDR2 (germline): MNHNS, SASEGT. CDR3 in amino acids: CASPEGDTDTQYF. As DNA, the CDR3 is TGTGCCAGCCCTGAGGGGGACACAGATACGCAGTATTTT.

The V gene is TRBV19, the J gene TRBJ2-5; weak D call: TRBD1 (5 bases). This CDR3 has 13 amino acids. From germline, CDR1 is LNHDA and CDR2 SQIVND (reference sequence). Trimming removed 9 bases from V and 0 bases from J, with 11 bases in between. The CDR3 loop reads CASSRGYQETQYF. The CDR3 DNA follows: TGTGCCAGCTCAAGGGGATACCAAGAGACCCAGTACTTC.

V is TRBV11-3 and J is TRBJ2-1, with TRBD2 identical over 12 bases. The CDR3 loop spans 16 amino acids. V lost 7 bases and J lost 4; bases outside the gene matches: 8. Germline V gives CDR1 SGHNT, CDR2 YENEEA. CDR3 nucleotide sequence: TGTGCCAGCACCGTTACTAGCGGGGGGTATTACAATGAGCAGTTCTTC. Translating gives CASTVTSGGYYNEQFF.

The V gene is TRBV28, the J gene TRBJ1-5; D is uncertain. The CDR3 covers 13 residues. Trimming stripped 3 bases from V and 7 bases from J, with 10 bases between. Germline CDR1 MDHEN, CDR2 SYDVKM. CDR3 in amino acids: CASSFQGFQPQHF. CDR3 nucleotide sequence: TGTGCCAGCAGTTTTCAAGGCTTCCAGCCCCAGCATTTT.

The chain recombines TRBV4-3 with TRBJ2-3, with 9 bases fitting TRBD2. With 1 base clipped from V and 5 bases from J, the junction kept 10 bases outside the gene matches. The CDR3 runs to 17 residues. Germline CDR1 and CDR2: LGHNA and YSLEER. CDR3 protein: CASSQGSWTSERDTQYF. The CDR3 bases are TGCGCCAGCAGCCAAGGTAGTTGGACTAGCGAGAGAGATACGCAGTATTTT.

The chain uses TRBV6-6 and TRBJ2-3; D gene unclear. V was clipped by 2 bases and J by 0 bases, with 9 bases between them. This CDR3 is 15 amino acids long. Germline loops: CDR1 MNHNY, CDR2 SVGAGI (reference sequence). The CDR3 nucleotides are TGTGCCAGCAGTTACCATCCGGACAGCACAGATACGCAGTATTTT. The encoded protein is CASSYHPDSTDTQYF.

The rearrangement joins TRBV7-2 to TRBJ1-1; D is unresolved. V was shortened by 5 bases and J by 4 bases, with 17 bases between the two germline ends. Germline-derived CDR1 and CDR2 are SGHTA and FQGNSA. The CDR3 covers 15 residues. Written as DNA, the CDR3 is TGTGCCAGCAGCCCGGGGATAGGGCGGCGCACTGAAGCTTTCTTT. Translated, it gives CASSPGIGRRTEAFF.

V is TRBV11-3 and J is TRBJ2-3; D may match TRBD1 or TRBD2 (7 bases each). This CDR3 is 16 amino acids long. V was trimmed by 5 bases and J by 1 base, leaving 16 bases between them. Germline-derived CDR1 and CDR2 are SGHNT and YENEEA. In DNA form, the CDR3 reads TGTGCCAGCAGCCCAGGGGGGGGCCTCCGCACAGATACGCAGTATTTT. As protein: CASSPGGGLRTDTQYF.

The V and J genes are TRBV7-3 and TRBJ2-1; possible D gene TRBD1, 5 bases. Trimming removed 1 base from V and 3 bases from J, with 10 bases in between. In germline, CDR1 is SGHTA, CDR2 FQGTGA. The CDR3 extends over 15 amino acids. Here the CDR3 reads CASSLIGANYNEQFF. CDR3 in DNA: TGTGCCAGCAGCTTAATTGGGGCGAACTACAATGAGCAGTTCTTC.

The chain's CDR3 is CASSQVAPNNEQFF. CDR3 nucleotides: TGTGCCAGCAGCCAAGTAGCCCCAAACAATGAGCAGTTCTTC. This chain connects TRBV4-2 to TRBJ2-1; D unclear. The germline CDR1 and CDR2 sequences are LGHNA and YNFKEQ. V was cut by 1 base and J by 5 bases, with 9 bases left in between. The CDR3 runs to 14 residues.

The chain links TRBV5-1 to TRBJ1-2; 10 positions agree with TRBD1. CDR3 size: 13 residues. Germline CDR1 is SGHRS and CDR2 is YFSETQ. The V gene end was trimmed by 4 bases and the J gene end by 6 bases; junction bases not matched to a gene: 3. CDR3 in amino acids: CASSPGQGNGYTF. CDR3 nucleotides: TGCGCCAGCAGCCCGGGACAGGGGAATGGCTACACCTTC.

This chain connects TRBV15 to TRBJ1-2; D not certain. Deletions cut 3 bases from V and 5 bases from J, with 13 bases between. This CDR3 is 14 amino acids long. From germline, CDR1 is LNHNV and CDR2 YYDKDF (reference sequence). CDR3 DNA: TGTGCCACCAGCAGTGTTTGGACTCTTTATGGCTACACCTTC. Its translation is CATSSVWTLYGYTF.

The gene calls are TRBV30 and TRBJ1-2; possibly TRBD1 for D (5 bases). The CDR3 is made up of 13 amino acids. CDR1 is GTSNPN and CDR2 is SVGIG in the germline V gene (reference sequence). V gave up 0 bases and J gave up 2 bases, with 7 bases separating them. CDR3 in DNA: TGTGCCTGGAGTGTCGGGGACAACTATGGCTACACCTTC. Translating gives CAWSVGDNYGYTF.